The source of this T cell receptor beta chain is a study of OX40 agonist ivuxolimab in advanced cancers. With baseline, cycle 4 day 1, and cycle 7 day 1 as timepoints, blood was sampled. Remarks on this clone: Its antigen is not known.

The CDR3 runs to 13 residues. TCRdb's table, derived via immunoSEQ multiplex PCR, lists solely in-frame clones and lacks some. The profile shows almost 80,000 clones, about nine tenths of them singletons. Points from the study as a whole: Mean expanded clone counts were higher in CD8+ than CD4+ T cells.

This chain connects TRBV21-1 to TRBJ2-7; the table's D call, TRBD2, has no DNA check behind it. TRBV21-1 is termed a pseudogene. The TCR comes from an adult with an advanced solid tumor such as melanoma, head and neck, liver or kidney cancer. The sequenced sample was CD4+ or CD8+ T cells sorted from blood, obtained in a trial of the OX40 agonist ivuxolimab. CDR3 region: CASSTEESYEQYF. The CDR3 DNA reads as TGTGCCAGCAGCACCGAGGAGTCCTACGAGCAGTACTTC.